This T cell receptor (beta chain) was found in a study of regulatory dendritic cells for organ transplantation. Between the trimmed V and J ends, which lost 2 bases and 3 bases, there was a span of 16 bases. Germline CDR1 reads LNHDA; CDR2 reads SQIVND (reference sequence). This CDR3 region has 16 residues. For this clone: Its antigen is not known.

CFSE-labeled sorted T cells met regulatory or mature dendritic cells for roughly 5 days. TCRdb keeps only in-frame clones here, not all; method: immunoSEQ multiplex PCR. The profile shows 15,000 to 20,000 clones, under 80% of them singletons. The TCR originated in a human donor in good health. The chain has TRBV19 and TRBJ1-2; D unresolved. The sample consisted of memory CD4+ T cells from blood cultured with regulatory dendritic cells. Subset specified: CD45RO+ memory T cells. The CDR3 region is CASSISFIHSYYGYTF. The CDR3 nucleotides are TGTGCCAGTAGTATATCCTTTATTCACAGCTACTATGGCTACACCTTC. Full variable domain (rest looked up from reference TRBV19 and TRBJ1-2): DGGITQSPKYLFRKEGQNVTLSCEQNLNHDAMYWYRQDPGQGLRLIYYSQIVNDFQKGDIAEGYSVSREKKESFPLTVTSAQKNPTAFYLCASSISFIHSYYGYTFGSGTRLTVV.